This T cell receptor (beta chain) was recovered during a study of CD8 T cells in Susac syndrome. Study summary: Blood was drawn from patients with Susac syndrome. At that point, they were therapy-naive, on corticosteroids, or on intravenous immunoglobulin alone.

Overall study findings and caveats: Susac-specific public clones were found in total CD8+ and CD8+ TEMRA repertoires, numbering under 20 and five, respectively.

Germline V CDR1 and CDR2: LGHDT, YNNKEL (reference sequence). There are 14 residues in the CDR3. V was clipped by 8 bases and J by 5 bases; unmatched bases: 4. This clonotype showed up just once. The antigen is not known. Random hexamers served to reverse transcribe roughly 0.5 to 1 ug RNA. The immunoSEQ assay covered 54 Vbeta and 13 Jbeta segments for CDR3. TCRdb processed the immunoSEQ multiplex PCR reads anew with MiXCR; each CDR3 protein has one entry. This table has fewer than 140,000 distinct CDR3 sequences, approximately 94% appearing once. The source of this sequence is a human donor with Susac syndrome. The specimen was CD8+ T cells from PBMCs. V and J are TRBV3-1 and TRBJ2-5, with 14 bases that match TRBD2. Here the CDR3 DNA reads TGTGCCAGCGGCGGACTAGCGGGGGGTGAGACCCAGTACTTC. It translates to CASGGLAGGETQYF.